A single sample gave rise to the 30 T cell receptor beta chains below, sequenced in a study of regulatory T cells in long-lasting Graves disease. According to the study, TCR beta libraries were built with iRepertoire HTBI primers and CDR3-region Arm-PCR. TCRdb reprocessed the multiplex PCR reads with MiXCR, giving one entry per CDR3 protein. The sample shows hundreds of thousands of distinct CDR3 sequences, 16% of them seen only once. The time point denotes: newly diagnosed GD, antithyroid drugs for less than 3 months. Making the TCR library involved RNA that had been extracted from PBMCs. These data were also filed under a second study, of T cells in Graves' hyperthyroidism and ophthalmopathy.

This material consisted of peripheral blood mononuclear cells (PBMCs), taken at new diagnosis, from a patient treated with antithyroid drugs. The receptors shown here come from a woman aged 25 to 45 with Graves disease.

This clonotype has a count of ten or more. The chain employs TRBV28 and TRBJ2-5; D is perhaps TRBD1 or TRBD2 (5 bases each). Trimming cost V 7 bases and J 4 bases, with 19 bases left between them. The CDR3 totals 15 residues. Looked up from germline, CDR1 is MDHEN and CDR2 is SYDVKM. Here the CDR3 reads CASTRGSSLGETQYF. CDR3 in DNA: TGTGCCAGCACCCGGGGCTCTAGTTTAGGAGAGACCCAGTACTTC.

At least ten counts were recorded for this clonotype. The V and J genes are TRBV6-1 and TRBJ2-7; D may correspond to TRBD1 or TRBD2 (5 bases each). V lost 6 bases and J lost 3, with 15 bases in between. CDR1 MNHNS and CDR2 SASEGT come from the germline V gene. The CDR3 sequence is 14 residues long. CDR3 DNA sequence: TGTGCCAGCAGCTGGGACCCGGCCAACTACGAGCAGTACTTC. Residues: CASSWDPANYEQYF.

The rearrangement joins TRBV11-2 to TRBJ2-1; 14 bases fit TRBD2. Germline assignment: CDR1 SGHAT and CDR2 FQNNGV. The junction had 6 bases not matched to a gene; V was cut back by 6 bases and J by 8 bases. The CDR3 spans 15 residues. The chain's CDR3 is CASRSTSGRVHEQFF. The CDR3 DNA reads TGTGCCAGCAGGTCGACTAGCGGGAGGGTACATGAGCAGTTCTTC.

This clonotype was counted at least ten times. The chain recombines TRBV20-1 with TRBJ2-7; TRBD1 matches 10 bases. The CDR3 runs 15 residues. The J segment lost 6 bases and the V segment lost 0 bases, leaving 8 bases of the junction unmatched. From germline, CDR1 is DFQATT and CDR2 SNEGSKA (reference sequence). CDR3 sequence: CSARDQGTGVGEQYF. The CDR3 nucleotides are TGCAGTGCTAGAGATCAAGGGACAGGGGTTGGCGAGCAGTACTTC.

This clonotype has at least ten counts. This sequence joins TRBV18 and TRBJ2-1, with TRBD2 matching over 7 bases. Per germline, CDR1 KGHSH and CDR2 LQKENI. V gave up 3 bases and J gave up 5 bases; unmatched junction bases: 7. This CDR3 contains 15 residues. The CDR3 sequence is CASSPLWGGDNEQFF. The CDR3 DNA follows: TGTGCCAGCTCACCCCTCTGGGGGGGTGACAATGAGCAGTTCTTC.

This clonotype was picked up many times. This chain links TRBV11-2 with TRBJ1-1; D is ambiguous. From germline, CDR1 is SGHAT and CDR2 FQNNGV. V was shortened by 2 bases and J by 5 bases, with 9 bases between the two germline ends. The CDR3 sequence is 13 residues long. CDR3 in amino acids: CASSLFQATEAFF. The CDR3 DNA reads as TGTGCCAGCAGCTTATTCCAGGCGACTGAAGCTTTCTTT.

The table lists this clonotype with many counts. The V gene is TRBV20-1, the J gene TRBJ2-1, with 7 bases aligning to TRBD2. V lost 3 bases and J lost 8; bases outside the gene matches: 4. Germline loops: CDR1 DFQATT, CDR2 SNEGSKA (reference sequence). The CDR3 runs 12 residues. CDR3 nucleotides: TGCAGTGCTAGCGGGAGGTCCCATGAGCAGTTCTTC. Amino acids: CSASGRSHEQFF.

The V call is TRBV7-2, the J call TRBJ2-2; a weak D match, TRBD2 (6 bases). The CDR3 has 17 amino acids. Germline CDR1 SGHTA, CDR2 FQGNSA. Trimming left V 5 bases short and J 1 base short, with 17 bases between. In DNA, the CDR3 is TGTGCCAGCAGCGCCTGGAGGGGCTACCAGAACACCGGGGAGCTGTTTTTT. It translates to CASSAWRGYQNTGELFF.

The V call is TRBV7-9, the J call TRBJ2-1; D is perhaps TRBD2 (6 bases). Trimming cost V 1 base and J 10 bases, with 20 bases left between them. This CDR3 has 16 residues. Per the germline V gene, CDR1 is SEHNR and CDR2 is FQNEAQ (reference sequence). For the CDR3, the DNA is TGTGCCAGCAGCTTAGAGTTAGCGGCCTATGGACGGGAGCAGTTCTTC. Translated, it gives CASSLELAAYGREQFF. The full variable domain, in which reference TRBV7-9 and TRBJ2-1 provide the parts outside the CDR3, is DTGVSQNPRHKITKRGQNVTFRCDPISEHNRLYWYRQTLGQGPEFLTYFQNEAQLEKSRLLSDRFSAERPKGSFSTLEIQRTEQGDSAMYLCASSLELAAYGREQFFGPGTRLTVL.

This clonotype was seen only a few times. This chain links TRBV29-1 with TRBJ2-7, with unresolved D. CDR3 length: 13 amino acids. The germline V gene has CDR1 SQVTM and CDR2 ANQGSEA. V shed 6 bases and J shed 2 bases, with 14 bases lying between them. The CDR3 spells CSVLDLATYEQYF. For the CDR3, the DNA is TGCAGCGTCCTAGATCTGGCCACCTACGAGCAGTACTTC.

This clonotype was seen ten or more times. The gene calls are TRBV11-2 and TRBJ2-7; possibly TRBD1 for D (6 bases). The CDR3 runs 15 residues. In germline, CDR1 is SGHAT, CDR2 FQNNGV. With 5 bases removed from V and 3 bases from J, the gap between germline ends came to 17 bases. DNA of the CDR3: TGTGCCAGCAGCATCGTCCGGACAGTTTTCTACGAGCAGTACTTC. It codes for CASSIVRTVFYEQYF.

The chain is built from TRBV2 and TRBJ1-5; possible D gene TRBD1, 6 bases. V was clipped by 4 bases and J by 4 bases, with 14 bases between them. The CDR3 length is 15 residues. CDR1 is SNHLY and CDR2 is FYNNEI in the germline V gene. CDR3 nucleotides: TGTGCCAGCAGTGTTGATAGGGGGATAAATCAGCCCCAGCATTTT. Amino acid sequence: CASSVDRGINQPQHF. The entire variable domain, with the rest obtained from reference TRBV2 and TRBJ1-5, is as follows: EPEVTQTPSHQVTQMGQEVILRCVPISNHLYFYWYRQILGQKVEFLVSFYNNEISEKSEIFDDQFSVERPDGSNFTLKIRSTKLEDSAMYFCASSVDRGINQPQHFGDGTRLSIL.

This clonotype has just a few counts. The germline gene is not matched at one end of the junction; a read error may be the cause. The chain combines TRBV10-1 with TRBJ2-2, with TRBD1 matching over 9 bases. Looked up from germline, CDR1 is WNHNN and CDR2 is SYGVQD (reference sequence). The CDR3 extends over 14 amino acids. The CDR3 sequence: CASREDRGTGEPFF. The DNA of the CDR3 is TGCGCCAGCAGAGAAGACAGGGGGACCGGGGAGCCGTTTTTT.

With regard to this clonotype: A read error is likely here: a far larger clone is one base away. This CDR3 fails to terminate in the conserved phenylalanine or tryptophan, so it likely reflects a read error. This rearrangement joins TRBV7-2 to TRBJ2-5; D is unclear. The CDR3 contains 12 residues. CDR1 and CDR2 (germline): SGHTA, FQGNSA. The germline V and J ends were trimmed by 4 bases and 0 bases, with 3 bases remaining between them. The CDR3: CASSSYQETQYI. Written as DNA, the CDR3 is TGTGCCAGCAGCTCGTACCAAGAGACCCAGTACATC.

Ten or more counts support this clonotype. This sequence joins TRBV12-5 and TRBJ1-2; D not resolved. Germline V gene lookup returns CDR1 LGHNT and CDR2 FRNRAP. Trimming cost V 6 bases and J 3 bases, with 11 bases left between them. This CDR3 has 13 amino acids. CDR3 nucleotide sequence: TGTGCTAGTGGAACCGACACACACTATGGCTACACCTTC. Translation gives CASGTDTHYGYTF. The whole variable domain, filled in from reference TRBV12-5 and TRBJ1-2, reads DARVTQTPRHKVTEMGQEVTMRCQPILGHNTVFWYRQTMMQGLELLAYFRNRAPLDDSGMPKDRFSAEMPDATLATLKIQPSEPRDSAVYFCASGTDTHYGYTFGSGTRLTVV.

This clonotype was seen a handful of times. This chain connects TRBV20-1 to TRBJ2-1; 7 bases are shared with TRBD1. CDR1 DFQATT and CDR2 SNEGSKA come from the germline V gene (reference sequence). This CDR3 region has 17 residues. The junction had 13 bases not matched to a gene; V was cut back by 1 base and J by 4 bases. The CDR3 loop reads CSARVDSTGFVYNEQFF. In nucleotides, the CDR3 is TGCAGTGCTAGAGTTGATTCGACAGGGTTTGTATACAATGAGCAGTTCTTC.

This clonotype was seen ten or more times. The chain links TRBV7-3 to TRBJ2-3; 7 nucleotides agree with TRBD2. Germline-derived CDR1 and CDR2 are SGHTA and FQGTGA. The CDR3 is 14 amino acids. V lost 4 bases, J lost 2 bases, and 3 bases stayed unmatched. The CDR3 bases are TGTGCCAGCAGCTCGGGACTACTCACAGATACGCAGTATTTT. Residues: CASSSGLLTDTQYF.

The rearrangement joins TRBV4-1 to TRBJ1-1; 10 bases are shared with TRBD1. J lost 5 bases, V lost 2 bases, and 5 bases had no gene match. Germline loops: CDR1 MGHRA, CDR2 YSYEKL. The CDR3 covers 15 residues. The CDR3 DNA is TGCGCCAGCAGCCAAAGACAGGGGGCAGGGACTGAAGCTTTCTTT. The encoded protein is CASSQRQGAGTEAFF.

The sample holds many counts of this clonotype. The CDR3 nucleotides are TGTGCCAGCTCAAGGTTCGACCAAGAGACCCAGTACTTC. It is translated as CASSRFDQETQYF. V gene TRBV18 combines with J gene TRBJ2-5; no clear D gene. CDR1 and CDR2 from the germline V gene are KGHSH and LQKENI. This CDR3 region has 13 residues. V was pared by 5 bases and J by 0 bases, with 7 bases between.

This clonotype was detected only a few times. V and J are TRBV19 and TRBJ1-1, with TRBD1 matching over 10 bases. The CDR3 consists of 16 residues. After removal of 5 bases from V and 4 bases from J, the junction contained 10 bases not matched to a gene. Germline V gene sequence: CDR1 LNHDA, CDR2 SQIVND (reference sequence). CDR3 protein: CASSFATGGRGTEAFF. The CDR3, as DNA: TGTGCCAGTAGTTTTGCGACAGGGGGCAGGGGCACTGAAGCTTTCTTT.

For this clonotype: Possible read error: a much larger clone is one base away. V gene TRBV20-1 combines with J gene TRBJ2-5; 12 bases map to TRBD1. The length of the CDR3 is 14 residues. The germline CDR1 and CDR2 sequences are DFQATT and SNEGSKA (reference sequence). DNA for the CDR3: TGCAGTGCCATGGGACAGGGGGCGCGGGAGACCCAGTGCTTC. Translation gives CSAMGQGARETQCF.

The CDR3 DNA is TGTGCCAGCAGTTTAACCCCTAGGGCGGAGGATCGTGTTGAGCAGTTCTTC. It yields the protein CASSLTPRAEDRVEQFF. The V call is TRBV28, the J call TRBJ2-1, with TRBD2 as a possible D gene (5 bases). The CDR3 length is 17 residues. The V gene's germline CDR1 is MDHEN and CDR2 SYDVKM. The germline V and J ends were trimmed by 2 bases and 9 bases, with 23 bases remaining between them.

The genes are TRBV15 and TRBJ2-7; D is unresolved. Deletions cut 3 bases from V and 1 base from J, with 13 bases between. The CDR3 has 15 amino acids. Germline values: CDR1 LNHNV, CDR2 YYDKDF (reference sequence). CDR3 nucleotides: TGTGCCACCAGCAGGGCGGTCGATGGGTCCTACGAGCAGTACTTC. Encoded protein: CATSRAVDGSYEQYF.

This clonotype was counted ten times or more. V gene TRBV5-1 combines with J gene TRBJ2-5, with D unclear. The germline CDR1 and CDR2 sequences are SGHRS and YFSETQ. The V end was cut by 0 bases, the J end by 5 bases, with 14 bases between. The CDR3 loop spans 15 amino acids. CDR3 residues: CASSLEGLFWETQYF. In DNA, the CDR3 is TGCGCCAGCAGCTTGGAGGGCCTTTTTTGGGAGACCCAGTACTTC.

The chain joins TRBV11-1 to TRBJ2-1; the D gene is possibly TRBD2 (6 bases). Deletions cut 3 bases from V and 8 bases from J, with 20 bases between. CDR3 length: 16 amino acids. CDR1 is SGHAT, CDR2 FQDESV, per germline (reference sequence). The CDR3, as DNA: TGTGCCAGCAGCTTGGAGGGCCAATATATTAAGGATGAGCAGTTCTTC. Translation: CASSLEGQYIKDEQFF.

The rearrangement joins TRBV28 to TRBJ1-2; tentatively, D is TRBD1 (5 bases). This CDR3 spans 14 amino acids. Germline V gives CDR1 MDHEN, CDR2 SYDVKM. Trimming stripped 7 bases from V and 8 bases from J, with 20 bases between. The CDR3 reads CASNQIQVPGGYTF. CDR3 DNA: TGTGCCAGCAACCAAATACAGGTCCCGGGAGGCTACACCTTC.

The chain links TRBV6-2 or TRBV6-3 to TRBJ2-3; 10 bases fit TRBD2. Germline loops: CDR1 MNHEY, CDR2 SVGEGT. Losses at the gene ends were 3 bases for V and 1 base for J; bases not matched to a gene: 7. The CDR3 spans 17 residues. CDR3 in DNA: TGTGCCAGCAGTTATTCTCCCGGGACTAGCGGCACAGATACGCAGTATTTT. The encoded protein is CASSYSPGTSGTDTQYF.

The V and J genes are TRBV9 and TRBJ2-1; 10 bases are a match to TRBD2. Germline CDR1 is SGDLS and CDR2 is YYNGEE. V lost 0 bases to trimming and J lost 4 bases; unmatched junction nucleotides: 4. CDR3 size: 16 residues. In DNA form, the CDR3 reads TGTGCCAGCAGCGTAGGGTCTAGCGGGAGTTACAATGAGCAGTTCTTC. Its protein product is CASSVGSSGSYNEQFF. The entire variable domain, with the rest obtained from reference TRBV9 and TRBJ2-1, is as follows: DSGVTQTPKHLITATGQRVTLRCSPRSGDLSVYWYQQSLDQGLQFLIQYYNGEERAKGNILERFSAQQFPDLHSELNLSSLELGDSALYFCASSVGSSGSYNEQFFGPGTRLTVL.

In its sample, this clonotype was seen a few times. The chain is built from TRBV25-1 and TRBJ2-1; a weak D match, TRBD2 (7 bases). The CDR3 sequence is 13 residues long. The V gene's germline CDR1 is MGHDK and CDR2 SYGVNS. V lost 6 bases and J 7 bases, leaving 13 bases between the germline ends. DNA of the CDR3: TGTGCCAGCAGCGTCGGGGGGCGGAATGAGCAGTTCTTC. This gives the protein CASSVGGRNEQFF. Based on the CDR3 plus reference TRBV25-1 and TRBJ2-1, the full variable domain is EADIYQTPRYLVIGTGKKITLECSQTMGHDKMYWYQQDPGMELHLIHYSYGVNSTEKGDLSSESTVSRIRTEHFPLTLESARPSHTSQYLCASSVGGRNEQFFGPGTRLTVL.

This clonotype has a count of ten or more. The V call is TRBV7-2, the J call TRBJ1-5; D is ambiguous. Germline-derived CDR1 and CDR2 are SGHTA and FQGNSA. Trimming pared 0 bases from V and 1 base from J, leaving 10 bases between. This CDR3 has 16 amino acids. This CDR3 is CASSLAVGQSNQPQHF. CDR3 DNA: TGTGCCAGCAGCTTAGCAGTGGGTCAGAGCAATCAGCCCCAGCATTTT. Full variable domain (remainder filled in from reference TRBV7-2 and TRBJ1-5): GAGVSQSPSNKVTEKGKDVELRCDPISGHTALYWYRQSLGQGLEFLIYFQGNSAPDKSGLPSDRFSAERTGGSVSTLTIQRTQQEDSAVYLCASSLAVGQSNQPQHFGDGTRLSIL.